The next 28 T cell receptor beta chains were all read from a single sample in a study of beta chain features in type 1 diabetes. Their recognized antigens are unknown. Whole-study results and caveats: There was a moderate but significant shortening of TCRB CDR3s in all four CD4+ subsets of Type 1 diabetes patients.

Reverse transcribing all isolated RNA meant expressed TCRB transcripts were sequenced. TCRdb's table, derived via immunoSEQ multiplex PCR, lists solely in-frame clones and lacks some. The table includes under 300,000 clones, approximately 10% detected once. The sample comprised naive CD4+ T cells from blood. The receptors come from a man aged 25-40 years with type 1 diabetes.

The chain uses TRBV9 and TRBJ2-2; D unclear. The CDR3 loop spans 14 amino acids. CDR1 SGDLS and CDR2 YYNGEE come from the germline V gene. V was clipped by 5 bases and J by 3 bases, with 11 bases between them. CDR3 protein: CASRASIYTGELFF. For the CDR3, the DNA is TGTGCCAGCAGGGCTTCAATTTACACCGGGGAGCTGTTTTTT.

This chain uses TRBV7-2 with TRBJ2-1; 8 bases are shared with TRBD2. V lost 4 bases, J lost 7 bases, and 9 bases stayed unmatched. This CDR3 comprises 15 residues. Germline V CDR1 and CDR2: SGHTA, FQGNSA. The CDR3 protein is CASSSVAGPLNEQFF. The CDR3 nucleotides read TGTGCCAGCAGCTCCGTAGCGGGGCCCCTGAATGAGCAGTTCTTC.

This clone was observed a few times. J is TRBJ1-4 and V is TRBV30; 7 positions match TRBD1. J was trimmed by 10 bases and V by 5 bases; bases with no gene match: 10. The CDR3 loop spans 13 amino acids. Germline lookup yields CDR1 GTSNPN and CDR2 SVGIG (reference sequence). Here the CDR3 reads CAWDDRVGGKLFF. In DNA form, the CDR3 reads TGTGCCTGGGATGACAGGGTGGGTGGAAAACTGTTTTTT.

This clone was seen a few times. This rearrangement joins TRBV7-9 to TRBJ1-2; the D is unclear. The germline V gene has CDR1 SEHNR and CDR2 FQNEAQ (reference sequence). The CDR3 runs to 15 residues. With 1 base removed from V and 5 bases from J, the gap between germline ends came to 14 bases. This CDR3 reads CASSLVAGTPYGYTF. The CDR3 DNA reads as TGTGCCAGCAGCTTAGTTGCAGGAACCCCATATGGCTACACCTTC. The entire variable domain, with the rest obtained from reference TRBV7-9 and TRBJ1-2, is as follows: DTGVSQNPRHKITKRGQNVTFRCDPISEHNRLYWYRQTLGQGPEFLTYFQNEAQLEKSRLLSDRFSAERPKGSFSTLEIQRTEQGDSAMYLCASSLVAGTPYGYTFGSGTRLTVV.

The chain combines TRBV4-1 with TRBJ1-5; D unclear. Trimming cost V 4 bases and J 1 base, with 5 bases left between them. CDR1 and CDR2 (germline): MGHRA, YSYEKL. The CDR3 runs 13 residues. This chain's CDR3 is CASSPVSNQPQHF. CDR3 DNA sequence: TGCGCCAGCAGCCCGGTGAGCAATCAGCCCCAGCATTTT.

This clone was seen a few times. The gene calls are TRBV5-1 and TRBJ2-2; perhaps D is TRBD1 or TRBD2 (6 bases each). The germline V gene encodes CDR1 SGHRS and CDR2 YFSETQ. The CDR3 consists of 14 residues. Between the trimmed V and J ends, which lost 4 bases and 4 bases, there was a span of 11 bases. The CDR3 sequence is CASSMGGSTGELFF. The CDR3 coding sequence is TGCGCCAGCAGCATGGGGGGCAGCACCGGGGAGCTGTTTTTT.

Only a few counts were recorded for this clone. This chain joins TRBV6-5 and TRBJ2-5; D is uncertain. Trimming shortened V by 0 bases and J by 4 bases, and 9 bases separated the two germline ends. There are 14 residues in the CDR3. Germline V gene sequence: CDR1 MNHEY, CDR2 SVGAGI. The CDR3 is CASSYSRALETQYF. In DNA, the CDR3 is TGTGCCAGCAGTTACTCGAGAGCCTTAGAGACCCAGTACTTC.

This clone was seen only a few times. The CDR3 region is CASSLSTDGGTF. CDR3 in DNA: TGTGCCAGCAGCTTAAGTACCGACGGCGGCACCTTC. The rearrangement joins TRBV11-2 to TRBJ1-2; D uncertain. V shed 2 bases and J shed 13 bases, with 14 bases lying between them. The germline V gene encodes CDR1 SGHAT and CDR2 FQNNGV. The CDR3 is 12 amino acids.

In its sample, this clone was seen a few times. The CDR3: CASSYPGGEKLFF. Here the CDR3 DNA reads TGTGCCAGCAGTTACCCGGGAGGGGAAAAACTGTTTTTT. V usage is TRBV6-5 and J usage is TRBJ1-4; D gene ambiguous. V shed 2 bases and J shed 8 bases, with 9 bases lying between them. This CDR3 has 13 residues. Germline V gene lookup returns CDR1 MNHEY and CDR2 SVGAGI.

This chain uses TRBV30 with TRBJ1-4; no firm D call. V was trimmed by 7 bases and J by 8 bases, leaving 11 bases between them. Germline values: CDR1 GTSNPN, CDR2 SVGIG (reference sequence). The CDR3 covers 11 residues. CDR3 nucleotide sequence: TGTGCCTCCGGCGAGGGAGAAAAACTGTTTTTT. It yields the protein CASGEGEKLFF. Variable domain in full (rest from reference TRBV30 and TRBJ1-4): SQTIHQWPATLVQPVGSPLSLECTVEGTSNPNLYWYRQAAGRGLQLLFYSVGIGQISSEVPQNLSASRPQDRQFILSSKKLLLSDSGFYLCASGEGEKLFFGSGTQLSVL.

This clone was detected a few times. The same CDR3 also results from other DNA sequences found in this sample. This chain connects TRBV7-2 to TRBJ2-5, with TRBD1 matching over 8 bases. Germline-derived CDR1 and CDR2 are SGHTA and FQGNSA. There are 14 residues in the CDR3. With V trimmed by 5 bases and J by 1 base, 3 bases remained unmatched. CDR3 in amino acids: CASSPDRGQETQYF. CDR3 nucleotides: TGTGCCAGCAGCCCTGACAGGGGCCAAGAGACCCAGTACTTC.

The CDR3 loop is CASKRSGTTETQYF. The CDR3 coding sequence is TGTGCCTCCAAGAGGTCCGGGACAACTGAAACCCAGTACTTC. J is TRBJ2-5 and V is TRBV10-3; perhaps TRBD1 as D (6 bases). V was cut by 11 bases and J by 8 bases, with 24 bases left in between. CDR3 length: 14 amino acids. Germline V CDR1 and CDR2: ENHRY, SYGVKD.

The V and J genes are TRBV10-3 and TRBJ1-1; D possibly corresponds to TRBD1 (6 bases). Germline V gene data show CDR1 as ENHRY and CDR2 as SYGVKD. CDR3 size: 14 residues. The V end was cut by 7 bases, the J end by 5 bases, with 17 bases between. The CDR3 DNA follows: TGTGCCATCACCCGGGACACGAGGGAGACTGAAGCTTTCTTT. Its protein product is CAITRDTRETEAFF.

The rearrangement joins TRBV10-2 to TRBJ1-5, with TRBD1 identical over 12 bases. The germline V gene encodes CDR1 WSHSY and CDR2 SAAADI. The CDR3 extends over 13 amino acids. V shed 9 bases, J shed 9 bases, and the junction held 6 bases outside the gene matches. The CDR3 nucleotides are TGCGCCAGTGGGACAGGGGGCTATGGGCCCCAGCATTTT. It translates to CASGTGGYGPQHF.

This clone was counted between two and nine times. J is TRBJ2-7 and V is TRBV9; tentative D call: TRBD2 (6 bases). Germline CDR1 reads SGDLS; CDR2 reads YYNGEE. V was trimmed by 5 bases and J by 3 bases, leaving 12 bases between them. The CDR3 is 13 residues long. The CDR3 DNA follows: TGTGCCAGCAGTCCGGGCGGGAACTACGAGCAGTACTTC. Its protein is CASSPGGNYEQYF.

The V gene is TRBV6-5, the J gene TRBJ2-7, with D unresolved. Germline V CDR1 and CDR2: MNHEY, SVGAGI. The CDR3 is 14 amino acids. V lost 4 bases, J lost 6 bases, and 16 bases lay in between. The DNA for the CDR3 is TGTGCCAGCAGTTCCCCCGGGTCCGCCACCGAGCAGTACTTC. Residues: CASSSPGSATEQYF.

This clone was seen a few times. V is TRBV4-3 and J is TRBJ2-3; 8 positions agree with TRBD2. CDR1 LGHNA and CDR2 YSLEER come from the germline V gene. The length of the CDR3 is 16 residues. The V and J ends lost 0 bases and 4 bases, in that order; junction bases with no gene match: 6. The DNA for the CDR3 is TGCGCCAGCAGCCAAGAGCGGGGGGTTCTATCAGATACGCAGTATTTT. Translation gives CASSQERGVLSDTQYF.

The chain couples TRBV4-2 to TRBJ2-5; tentatively, D is TRBD2 (5 bases). CDR1 is LGHNA and CDR2 is YNFKEQ in the germline V gene. This CDR3 contains 14 residues. The V gene lost 2 bases and the J gene lost 5 bases, with 12 bases spanning the gap. The CDR3 loop reads CASSQTGKEETQYF. CDR3 nucleotide sequence: TGTGCCAGCAGCCAAACGGGAAAGGAGGAGACCCAGTACTTC.

The chain links TRBV2 to TRBJ2-3; TRBD2 is a possible D gene (5 bases). The CDR3 sequence is 12 residues long. Trimming removed 3 bases at V and 6 bases at J, with 7 bases between. Looked up from germline, CDR1 is SNHLY and CDR2 is FYNNEI. The CDR3 spells CASSERDDTQYF. The CDR3, as DNA: TGTGCCAGCAGTGAGAGGGATGATACGCAGTATTTT.

V usage is TRBV2 and J usage is TRBJ1-5; D may be TRBD1 (6 bases). Germline assignment: CDR1 SNHLY and CDR2 FYNNEI. V was trimmed by 1 base and J by 7 bases, leaving 11 bases between them. The length of the CDR3 is 14 residues. CDR3 in amino acids: CASSEERGWQPQHF. The CDR3 DNA sequence: TGTGCCAGCAGTGAAGAGAGGGGGTGGCAGCCCCAGCATTTT.

The sample holds a few counts of this clone. This rearrangement joins TRBV9 to TRBJ1-1; D is unresolved. Germline V gene sequence: CDR1 SGDLS, CDR2 YYNGEE. The length of the CDR3 is 14 residues. Trimming took 4 bases from V and 1 from J, leaving 11 bases between them. CDR3 protein: CASSLAPRNTEAFF. The CDR3 region has the DNA TGTGCCAGCAGCTTAGCCCCCAGGAACACTGAAGCTTTCTTT.

The V call is TRBV19, the J call TRBJ2-7; 10 positions match TRBD2. With V trimmed by 2 bases and J by 3 bases, 7 bases remained unmatched. This CDR3 comprises 16 residues. CDR1 and CDR2 from the germline V gene are LNHDA and SQIVND (reference sequence). This CDR3 is CASSISLAGVVYEQYF. The CDR3 bases are TGTGCCAGTAGTATAAGCCTAGCGGGGGTGGTCTACGAGCAGTACTTC.

This clone occurred a few times. The chain is built from TRBV18 and TRBJ1-6; possible D gene TRBD1, 5 bases. The CDR3 has 14 amino acids. Germline CDR1 is KGHSH and CDR2 is LQKENI. V was clipped by 3 bases and J by 10 bases, with 13 bases between them. The CDR3 coding sequence is TGTGCCAGCTCACCGCAAGACAGTCGCTCACCCCTCCACTTT. It is translated as CASSPQDSRSPLHF.

This chain joins TRBV29-1 and TRBJ2-5; 8 bases map to TRBD1. V shed 7 bases, J shed 3 bases, and the junction held 7 bases outside the gene matches. CDR1 and CDR2 from the germline V gene are SQVTM and ANQGSEA. This CDR3 is 13 amino acids long. CDR3 DNA sequence: TGCAGCGCTCTCCGGGACAGGAAAGAGACCCAGTACTTC. It codes for CSALRDRKETQYF.

The chain couples TRBV29-1 to TRBJ2-1; a possible D gene is TRBD2 (6 bases). The CDR3 contains 15 residues. CDR1 SQVTM and CDR2 ANQGSEA come from the germline V gene. The germline V and J ends were trimmed by 5 bases and 4 bases, with 18 bases remaining between them. The CDR3: CSVPGAGKGYNEQFF. The CDR3 DNA reads TGCAGCGTTCCCGGGGCGGGGAAGGGGTACAATGAGCAGTTCTTC.

The chain recombines TRBV2 with TRBJ1-5; TRBD1 matches at 8 bases. The length of the CDR3 is 16 residues. V gave up 3 bases and J gave up 6 bases; unmatched junction bases: 10. Germline lookup yields CDR1 SNHLY and CDR2 FYNNEI. The CDR3 coding sequence is TGTGCCAGCAGTGAGCTTGCAGGGGGCGCGGGTCAGCCCCAGCATTTT. This codes for CASSELAGGAGQPQHF.

This chain joins TRBV2 and TRBJ2-1; 7 nucleotides agree with TRBD1. Germline lookup yields CDR1 SNHLY and CDR2 FYNNEI. Trimming removed 5 bases from V and 12 bases from J; junction bases left unmatched: 10. CDR3 length equals 13 residues. The CDR3 here is CASSMDRLIRQFF. The CDR3 coding sequence is TGTGCCAGCAGTATGGACAGGCTCATCCGGCAGTTCTTC.

This clone was found a few times. The rearrangement uses TRBV10-3 and TRBJ2-1; 7 nucleotides match TRBD2. Trimming cost V 3 bases and J 5 bases; bases outside gene matches: 1. CDR3 length: 13 residues. Germline V gene data show CDR1 as ENHRY and CDR2 as SYGVKD. In nucleotides, the CDR3 is TGTGCCATCAGTGAACGGGGGGACAATGAGCAGTTCTTC. Its translation: CAISERGDNEQFF.